This entry concerns a single TCR beta chain. Its specificity is not known. This sample is drawn from a study of primary melanoma T cells and metastatic recurrence. Turning to the study itself: Primary melanomas here were stage T2 to T4, over 1 mm thick.

Primary melanoma in these patients was surgically resected but could recur metastatically. Study results and caveats: Progression-free survival prediction reportedly improved most when T-cell fraction, rather than another histopathological variable, joined tumor thickness.

Libraries were prepared by immunoSEQ multiplex PCR; TCRdb keeps only in-frame clonotypes and omits some of them. The table lists approximately 270 clones, around 84% of them singletons, with approximately 9.1% in the top ten. The germline V gene encodes CDR1 KGHSH and CDR2 LQKENI. The CDR3 is 12 amino acids. Trimming took off 2 bases at V and 5 bases at J, with 6 bases between the two ends. The rearrangement uses TRBV18 and TRBJ2-5; the D call may be TRBD1 or TRBD2 (5 bases each). Sequenced material: melanoma tumor tissue. The receptor was isolated from a human donor with melanoma. The CDR3 DNA sequence: TGTGCCAGCTCACCAGGGACGGAGACCCAGTACTTC. This sequence encodes CASSPGTETQYF.